Sequencing of this T cell receptor beta chain was carried out in a study of shared clonotypes between healthy human individuals. For this clone: Its target is unknown.

Study results and caveats: Sharing across a few donors was seen in 4.5% to 5.5% of naive CD4 clonotypes. Compared with clonotypes that all four donors shared, non-shared clonotypes had lower generation probabilities.

Germline loops: CDR1 SGHDT, CDR2 YYEEEE. The CDR3 contains 13 residues. V shed 0 bases and J shed 0 bases, with 4 bases lying between them. The data were produced by immunoSEQ multiplex PCR, yet TCRdb's version contains in-frame clones alone and is incomplete. The data contain approximately 710,000 clones, around 91% of them singletons. This rearrangement joins TRBV5-6 to TRBJ2-7; D is unclear. Sequencing used memory CD8+ T cells from PBMCs. Subset reported: CD45RO+ cells pooled with CCR7-negative TemRA cells. The source is a man aged 18-30 years in good health. Some clones in this sample may be carry-over from other donors' samples. CDR3 nucleotides: TGTGCCAGCAGCTTGGAGATCTCCTACGAGCAGTACTTC. Translated, it gives CASSLEISYEQYF. The complete variable domain, with remaining parts taken from reference TRBV5-6 and TRBJ2-7, reads DAGVTQSPTHLIKTRGQQVTLRCSPKSGHDTVSWYQQALGQGPQFIFQYYEEEERQRGNFPDRFSGHQFPNYSSELNVNALLLGDSALYLCASSLEISYEQYFGPGTRLTVT.